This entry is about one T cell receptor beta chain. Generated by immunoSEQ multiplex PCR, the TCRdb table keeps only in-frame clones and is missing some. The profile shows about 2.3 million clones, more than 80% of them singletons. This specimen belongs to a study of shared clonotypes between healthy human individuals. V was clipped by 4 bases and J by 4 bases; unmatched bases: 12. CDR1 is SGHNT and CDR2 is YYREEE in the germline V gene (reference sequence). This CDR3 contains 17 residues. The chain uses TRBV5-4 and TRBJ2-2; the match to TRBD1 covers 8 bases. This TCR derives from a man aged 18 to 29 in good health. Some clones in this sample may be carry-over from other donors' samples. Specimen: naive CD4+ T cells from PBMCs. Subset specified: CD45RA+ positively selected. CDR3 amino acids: CASSADPPGGSTGELFF. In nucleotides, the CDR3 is TGTGCCAGCAGCGCCGATCCTCCAGGGGGCAGCACCGGGGAGCTGTTTTTT.